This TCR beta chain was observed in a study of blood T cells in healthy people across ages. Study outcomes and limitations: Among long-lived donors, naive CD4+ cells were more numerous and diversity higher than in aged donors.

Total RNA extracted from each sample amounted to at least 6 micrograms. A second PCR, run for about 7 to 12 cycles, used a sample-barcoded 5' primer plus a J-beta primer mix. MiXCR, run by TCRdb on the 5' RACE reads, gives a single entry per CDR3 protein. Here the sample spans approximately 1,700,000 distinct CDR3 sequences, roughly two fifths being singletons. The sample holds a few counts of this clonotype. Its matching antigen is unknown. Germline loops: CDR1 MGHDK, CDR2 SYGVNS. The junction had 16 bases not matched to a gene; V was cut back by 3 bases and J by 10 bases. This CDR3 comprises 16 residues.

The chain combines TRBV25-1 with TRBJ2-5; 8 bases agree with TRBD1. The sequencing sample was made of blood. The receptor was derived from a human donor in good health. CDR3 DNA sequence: TGTGCCAGCAGTGACCTTGGGACAGGAGTAAGAAGTGACCAGTACTTC. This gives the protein CASSDLGTGVRSDQYF.